Listed below are T cell receptor beta chains from one sample, sequenced in a study of blood T cell repertoires in COVID-19. Here immunoSEQ multiplex PCR was the method, and the copy in TCRdb shows in-frame clones only, minus some. In the table there are tens of thousands of clones, about 90% of which are singletons. The sample was peripheral blood. All receptors derive from a human donor in a cohort sampled during active COVID-19. CDR3s include the opening cysteine and the closing phenylalanine or tryptophan. A row's size may be missing; if present it is once, few, many or a size class.

J: TRBJ1-1; V: TRBV18; size: -; CDR3: CASSPQGHRNTEAFF
J: TRBJ2-7; V: TRBV18; size: -; CDR3: CASSPGAGYEQYF
J: TRBJ1-1; V: TRBV10-3; size: -; CDR3: CAISESGGGDTEAFF
J: TRBJ1-1; V: TRBV7-2; size: -; CDR3: CASSPNMAPLAEAFF
J: TRBJ1-1; V: TRBV9; size: once; CDR3: CASSAPPGQGNTEAFF
J: TRBJ2-5; V: TRBV2; size: -; CDR3: CASSEWASGGEETQYF
J: TRBJ1-4; V: TRBV19; size: -; CDR3: CASSILLGHIVNEKLFF
J: TRBJ1-6; V: TRBV9; size: -; CDR3: CASTGTGAGNSPLHF
J: TRBJ1-2; V: TRBV7-2; size: once; CDR3: CASSYRDNYGYTF
J: TRBJ1-1; V: TRBV11-2; size: -; CDR3: CASSLEDRGKAFF
J: TRBJ1-4; V: TRBV10-3; size: -; CDR3: CATRGQGTNEKLFF
J: TRBJ2-7; V: TRBV7-2; size: few; CDR3: CASTETQVSYEQYF
J: TRBJ1-4; V: TRBV7-9; size: -; CDR3: CASSLARTTGATNEKLFF
J: TRBJ1-1; V: TRBV6-5; size: -; CDR3: CASSYGGSATEAFF
J: TRBJ2-5; V: TRBV3-1/TRBV3-2; size: -; CDR3: CASSLGETQYF
J: TRBJ2-1; V: TRBV5-1; size: -; CDR3: CASSFPGDVGEQFF
J: TRBJ1-2; V: TRBV6-2/TRBV6-3; size: once; CDR3: CASSYIGQNYGYTF
J: TRBJ2-7; V: TRBV7-2; size: -; CDR3: CASSPARTTREQYF
J: TRBJ2-2; V: TRBV7-7; size: -; CDR3: CASSLFRLAGGNTGELFF
J: TRBJ2-3; V: TRBV4-1; size: -; CDR3: CASSQLPSGANTQYF
J: TRBJ1-2; V: TRBV11-2; size: -; CDR3: CASSFERDRVYKGYTF
J: TRBJ1-6; V: TRBV5-1; size: once; CDR3: CASSLARNSPLHF
J: TRBJ2-3; V: TRBV4-1; size: -; CDR3: CASSQVSGRGTDTQYF
J: TRBJ1-6; V: TRBV6-5; size: -; CDR3: CASSYSTAGLNSPLHF
J: TRBJ1-1; V: TRBV6-5; size: -; CDR3: CASKLYMNTEAFF
J: TRBJ2-3; V: TRBV6-1; size: few; CDR3: CASSAPSSGGHTDTQYF
J: TRBJ2-1; V: TRBV9; size: -; CDR3: CASSVASSYNEQFF
J: TRBJ1-2; V: TRBV19; size: -; CDR3: CASSRQGWEDAGYTF
J: TRBJ2-5; V: TRBV24-1; size: -; CDR3: CATSDRINQETQYF
J: TRBJ2-1; V: TRBV24-1; size: -; CDR3: CATGGQGNEQFF
J: TRBJ2-7; V: TRBV6-1; size: -; CDR3: CASSEGNRDYEQYF
J: TRBJ1-2; V: TRBV7-2; size: few; CDR3: CASSARGGANYGYTF
J: TRBJ1-1; V: TRBV7-7; size: -; CDR3: CASSLPPEELNTEAFF
J: TRBJ2-7; V: TRBV5-1; size: -; CDR3: CASSWGTDTYEQYF
J: TRBJ1-2; V: TRBV7-9; size: -; CDR3: CASSETGENYGYTF
J: TRBJ2-3; V: TRBV7-2; size: -; CDR3: CASSLRSGLAGDSTDTQYF
J: TRBJ1-5; V: TRBV6-2/TRBV6-3; size: -; CDR3: CASSYGSGGEISNQPQHF
J: TRBJ1-5; V: TRBV19; size: -; CDR3: CASTTGTGDQPQHF
J: TRBJ1-2; V: TRBV19; size: -; CDR3: CASSIGTHYGYTF
J: TRBJ2-2; V: TRBV5-6; size: -; CDR3: CASSLLPGTGELFF
J: TRBJ2-5; V: TRBV7-8; size: -; CDR3: CASSLNDRRPTRLQTQYF
J: TRBJ1-2; V: TRBV4-3; size: -; CDR3: CASSLRQGPPISYGYTF
J: TRBJ2-7; V: TRBV6-6; size: few; CDR3: CASSRRSFPYEQYF
J: TRBJ2-7; V: TRBV19; size: -; CDR3: CASSSGGDIYEQYF
J: TRBJ1-1; V: TRBV3-1/TRBV3-2; size: -; CDR3: CASSQNGQGRAPEAFF
J: TRBJ2-5; V: TRBV6-1; size: once; CDR3: CASSAGRGGTVETQYF
J: TRBJ1-3; V: TRBV6-5; size: -; CDR3: CASSYRTGSSGNTIYF
J: TRBJ1-4; V: TRBV4-3; size: -; CDR3: CASSQDLATNEKLFF
J: TRBJ2-7; V: TRBV5-1; size: -; CDR3: CASSMDFREQYF
J: TRBJ2-2; V: TRBV3-1/TRBV3-2; size: -; CDR3: CASSHRGTGTGELFF